The 16 T cell receptor beta chains presented below share a single source sample, sequenced in a study of blood T cell repertoires in COVID-19 (dated by TCRdb to about 2020). Receptors were amplified or captured by the immunoSEQ multiplex PCR assay. TCRdb took over this immuneACCESS table, retaining in-frame rearrangements with V and J assigned. Such tables are incomplete; in checked studies, under half of the missing clones stem from an unresolved V gene, and the remainder is unexplained. A total of about 60,000 clones appear in this sample, roughly 74% of them only once. The leading ten clones occupy about 25% of the sample. Sequencing used peripheral blood. Receptors were obtained from a human donor in a cohort sampled during active COVID-19.

The V call is TRBV7-9, the J call TRBJ2-1; the D gene is possibly TRBD2 (6 bases). The CDR3 loop spans 14 amino acids. With 5 bases removed from V and 5 bases from J, the gap between germline ends came to 13 bases. Germline CDR1 SEHNR, CDR2 FQNEAQ (reference sequence). CDR3 in DNA: TGTGCCAGCAGCCCGGGACTCCCGAACAATGAGCAGTTCTTC. This translates into CASSPGLPNNEQFF.

The chain uses TRBV5-6 and TRBJ1-3; D not resolved. Germline loops: CDR1 SGHDT, CDR2 YYEEEE. The CDR3 sequence is 16 residues long. V gave up 0 bases and J gave up 4 bases, with 14 bases separating them. CDR3 sequence (DNA): TGTGCCAGCAGCTTGGCGCCGATCTTAGCCGGAAACACCATATATTTT. This sequence encodes CASSLAPILAGNTIYF.

This clone was detected only a few times. CDR3 coding DNA: TGTGCCAGAAGCTTGTTCGAGGGAAACTCCTACGAGCAGTACTTC. It encodes CARSLFEGNSYEQYF. This sequence joins TRBV5-3 and TRBJ2-7; tentatively, D is TRBD2 (5 bases). TRBV5-3 is an ORF; its function is uncertain. CDR3 length: 15 residues. The V gene lost 1 base and the J gene lost 0 bases, with 11 bases spanning the gap.

The V call is TRBV18, the J call TRBJ1-2; D is undetermined. CDR3 length: 13 amino acids. V lost 6 bases to trimming and J lost 0 bases, with 8 bases between them. CDR1 KGHSH and CDR2 LQKENI come from the germline V gene. CDR3 sequence reads: CASSEGPNYGYTF. The CDR3 DNA is TGTGCCAGCTCCGAGGGCCCTAACTATGGCTACACCTTC.

The rearrangement links TRBV7-8 to TRBJ1-1; D gene uncertain. The V end was cut by 1 base, the J end by 4 bases, with 19 bases between. The CDR3 spans 17 residues. From germline, CDR1 is SGHVS and CDR2 FQNEAQ. CDR3 loop: CASSLVSGPRRSTEAFF. In DNA form, the CDR3 reads TGTGCCAGCAGCTTAGTCTCTGGTCCCAGGAGGAGCACTGAAGCTTTCTTT.

This clone occurred a few times. Other DNA variants within this sample encode the same CDR3. The CDR3 nucleotides read TGTGCCAGCAGACAGGGTCTCAATCAGCCCCAGCATTTT. Translated: CASRQGLNQPQHF. The chain employs TRBV2 and TRBJ1-5; D might be TRBD1 (6 bases). The CDR3 sequence is 13 residues long. V was clipped by 6 bases and J by 3 bases, with 9 bases between them. Germline-derived CDR1 and CDR2 are SNHLY and FYNNEI.

V usage is TRBV7-8 and J usage is TRBJ1-2; 7 positions match TRBD1. The CDR3 length is 14 residues. Germline V CDR1 and CDR2: SGHVS, FQNEAQ. Losses at the gene ends were 5 bases for V and 4 bases for J; bases not matched to a gene: 7. The CDR3: CASSQTGMRYGYTF. CDR3 DNA: TGTGCCAGCAGCCAGACAGGGATGCGCTATGGCTACACCTTC.

The CDR3 nucleotides are TGTGCCAGCACTGACGGGACAGGATCCTACGAGCAGTACTTC. Its protein is CASTDGTGSYEQYF. This chain connects TRBV7-9 to TRBJ2-7; 8 nucleotides align to TRBD1. Looked up from germline, CDR1 is SEHNR and CDR2 is FQNEAQ (reference sequence). V trimming: 7 bases; J trimming: 1 base; junction bases outside the gene matches: 6. The CDR3 is made up of 14 amino acids.

This clone was counted once. The rearrangement links TRBV27 to TRBJ2-7; D might be TRBD2 (5 bases). The CDR3 consists of 12 residues. Trimming shortened V by 5 bases and J by 3 bases, and 8 bases separated the two germline ends. Germline V gives CDR1 MNHEY, CDR2 SMNVEV (reference sequence). Here the CDR3 DNA reads TGTGCCAGCAGTCCCGACTACTACGAGCAGTACTTC. Translated, it gives CASSPDYYEQYF.

This clone was recorded only once. The chain links TRBV19 to TRBJ1-1; 7 bases line up with TRBD1. With 7 bases clipped from V and 5 bases from J, the junction kept 13 bases outside the gene matches. Germline-derived CDR1 and CDR2 are LNHDA and SQIVND (reference sequence). This CDR3 spans 15 amino acids. CDR3 loop: CASKTATGLGTEAFF. The CDR3 region has the DNA TGTGCCAGTAAAACAGCGACAGGGCTGGGTACTGAAGCTTTCTTT.

The gene calls are TRBV5-6 and TRBJ1-2; D is unresolved. The V end was cut by 1 base, the J end by 6 bases, with 7 bases between. Looked up from germline, CDR1 is SGHDT and CDR2 is YYEEEE. CDR3 length equals 12 residues. DNA of the CDR3: TGTGCCAGCAGCTTGTTGTCCAATGGCTACACCTTC. Protein sequence: CASSLLSNGYTF. The full variable domain, rest sourced from reference TRBV5-6 and TRBJ1-2, is DAGVTQSPTHLIKTRGQQVTLRCSPKSGHDTVSWYQQALGQGPQFIFQYYEEEERQRGNFPDRFSGHQFPNYSSELNVNALLLGDSALYLCASSLLSNGYTFGSGTRLTVV.

This chain links TRBV9 with TRBJ2-7, with TRBD1 as a possible D gene (7 bases). The CDR3 contains 15 residues. V gave up 0 bases and J gave up 3 bases, with 13 bases separating them. Looked up from germline, CDR1 is SGDLS and CDR2 is YYNGEE. CDR3 nucleotides: TGTGCCAGCAGCGTAGGGGCAGGGGGGAACTACGAGCAGTACTTC. Protein: CASSVGAGGNYEQYF. Full variable domain (remainder filled in from reference TRBV9 and TRBJ2-7): DSGVTQTPKHLITATGQRVTLRCSPRSGDLSVYWYQQSLDQGLQFLIQYYNGEERAKGNILERFSAQQFPDLHSELNLSSLELGDSALYFCASSVGAGGNYEQYFGPGTRLTVT.

The chain uses TRBV23-1 and TRBJ2-7, with 9 bases matching TRBD1. TRBV23-1 is an ORF, with its function uncertain. The CDR3 is made up of 15 amino acids. Unmatched junction bases numbered 9, after V lost 4 bases and J lost 5 bases. The CDR3 sequence: CASSRPGQGPHEQYF. For the CDR3, the DNA is TGCGCCAGCAGTCGCCCGGGACAGGGTCCCCACGAGCAGTACTTC.

The chain has TRBV12-3 or TRBV12-4 and TRBJ1-2, with D uncertain. The length of the CDR3 is 12 residues. The ends were cut back, 5 bases at V and 4 bases at J, with 8 bases in the middle. CDR3 coding DNA: TGTGCCAGCAGTGGCCCCCGCTATGGCTACACCTTC. This gives the protein CASSGPRYGYTF.

This chain connects TRBV28 to TRBJ2-3; a weak D match, TRBD2 (5 bases). Germline V lookup: CDR1 MDHEN, CDR2 SYDVKM. The CDR3 is 14 residues long. The V end lost 0 bases, the J end lost 2 bases, and 6 bases lay between the germline ends. CDR3 protein: CASSLWDFTDTQYF. The CDR3 DNA sequence: TGTGCCAGCAGTTTATGGGACTTCACAGATACGCAGTATTTT.

The chain couples TRBV7-2 to TRBJ1-1; perhaps TRBD1 as D (5 bases). V gave up 2 bases and J gave up 3 bases, with 10 bases separating them. The CDR3 is made up of 14 amino acids. Germline lookup yields CDR1 SGHTA and CDR2 FQGNSA. The CDR3 is CASSLIQGYTEAFF. The CDR3 DNA reads TGTGCCAGCAGCTTAATTCAGGGATACACTGAAGCTTTCTTT.